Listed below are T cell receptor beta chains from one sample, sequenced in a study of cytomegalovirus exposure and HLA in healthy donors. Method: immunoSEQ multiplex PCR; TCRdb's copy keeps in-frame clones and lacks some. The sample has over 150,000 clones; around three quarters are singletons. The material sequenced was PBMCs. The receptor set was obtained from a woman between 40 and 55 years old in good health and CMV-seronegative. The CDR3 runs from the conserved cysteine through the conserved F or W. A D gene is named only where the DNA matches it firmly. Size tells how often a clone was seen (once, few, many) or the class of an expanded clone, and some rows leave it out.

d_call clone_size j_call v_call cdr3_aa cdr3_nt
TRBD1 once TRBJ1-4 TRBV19 CASSSAQGVREKLFF TGTGCCAGTAGCTCGGCCCAGGGGGTCCGGGAAAAACTGTTTTTT
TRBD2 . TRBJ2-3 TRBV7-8 CASSLVAGAADTQYF TGTGCCAGCAGCTTGGTAGCGGGAGCCGCAGATACGCAGTATTTT
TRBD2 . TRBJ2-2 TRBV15 CATRGPLAGGPGELFF TGTGCCACCAGGGGGCCACTAGCGGGGGGGCCCGGGGAGCTGTTTTTT
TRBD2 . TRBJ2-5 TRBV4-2 CASSQGAGTSGPFGETQYF TGTGCCAGCAGCCAGGGAGCCGGGACTAGCGGGCCGTTTGGGGAGACCCAGTACTTC
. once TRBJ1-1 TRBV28 CASSLVWPQEAFF TGTGCCAGCAGTTTGGTATGGCCGCAAGAAGCTTTCTTT
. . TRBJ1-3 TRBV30 CAWSMIGGIGNTIYF TGTGCCTGGAGCATGATTGGAGGGATCGGAAACACCATATATTTT
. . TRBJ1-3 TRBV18 CASSPILTGTSGNTIYF TGTGCCAGCTCACCAATTCTTACAGGAACCTCTGGAAACACCATATATTTT
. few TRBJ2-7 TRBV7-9 CASSSNQRKQYF TGTGCCAGCAGCTCTAATCAGAGGAAGCAGTACTTC
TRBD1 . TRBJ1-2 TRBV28 CASTTSWDRGQGYTF TGTGCCAGCACCACCTCCTGGGACAGGGGGCAAGGCTACACCTTC
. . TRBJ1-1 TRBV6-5 CASSYGDLGNTEAFF TGTGCCAGCAGTTATGGAGACCTCGGGAACACTGAAGCTTTCTTT
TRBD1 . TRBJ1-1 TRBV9 CASSALTGTGPTEAFF TGTGCCAGCAGCGCACTGACAGGGACCGGCCCCACTGAAGCTTTCTTT
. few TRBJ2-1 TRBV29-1 CSVGVGASYNEQFF TGCAGCGTTGGGGTGGGAGCGTCCTACAATGAGCAGTTCTTC
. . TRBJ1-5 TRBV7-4 CASRNLGGGVSNQPQHF TGTGCCAGCAGGAATCTAGGGGGGGGAGTGAGCAATCAGCCCCAGCATTTT
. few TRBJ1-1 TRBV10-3 CAISEGNGVGAFF TGTGCCATCAGTGAGGGGAACGGGGTGGGAGCTTTCTTT
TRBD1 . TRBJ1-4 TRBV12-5 CAVRDRATNEKLFF TGTGCTGTTAGGGACAGAGCAACTAATGAAAAACTGTTTTTT
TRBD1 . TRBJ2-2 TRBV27 CASSSRDRFTGELFF TGTGCCAGCAGTTCCAGGGACAGATTCACCGGGGAGCTGTTTTTT
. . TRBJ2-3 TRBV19 CASSDRHADTQYF TGTGCCAGTAGTGACCGACATGCAGATACGCAGTATTTT
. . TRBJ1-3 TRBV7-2 CASSRQGNSGNTIYF TGTGCCAGCAGCCGCCAGGGGAACTCTGGAAACACCATATATTTT
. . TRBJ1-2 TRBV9 CASSVVGGSAYGYTF TGTGCCAGCAGCGTAGTTGGGGGGTCTGCCTATGGCTACACCTTC
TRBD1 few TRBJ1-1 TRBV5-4 CASSSDRDTEAFF TGTGCCAGCAGCAGCGACAGGGACACTGAAGCTTTCTTT
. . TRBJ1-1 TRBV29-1 CSVATVGTEAFF TGCAGCGTTGCGACAGTGGGCACTGAAGCTTTCTTT
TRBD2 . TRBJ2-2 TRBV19 CASSRGLAGAGELFF TGTGCCAGTAGCCGCGGACTAGCGGGAGCCGGGGAGCTGTTTTTT
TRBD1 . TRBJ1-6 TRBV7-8 CASSSSGQRNSPLHF TGTGCCAGCAGCTCATCGGGACAGAGGAATTCACCCCTCCACTTT
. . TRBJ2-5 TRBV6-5 CASSYLGAGDQETQYF TGTGCCAGCAGTTACCTGGGGGCCGGAGATCAAGAGACCCAGTACTTC
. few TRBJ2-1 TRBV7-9 CASSLTAAEQFF TGTGCCAGCAGCTTAACCGCGGCGGAGCAGTTCTTC
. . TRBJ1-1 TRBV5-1 CASSLDRPMGTEAFF TGCGCCAGCAGCTTGGACAGGCCTATGGGGACTGAAGCTTTCTTT
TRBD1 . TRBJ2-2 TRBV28 CASQRDRVATGELFF TGTGCCAGTCAGCGGGACAGGGTAGCCACCGGGGAGCTGTTTTTT
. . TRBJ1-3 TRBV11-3 CASSLGGSGNTIYF TGTGCCAGCAGCTTAGGCGGCTCTGGAAACACCATATATTTT
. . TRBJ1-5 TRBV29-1 CSVEQGPDQPQHF TGCAGCGTAGAACAGGGTCCTGATCAGCCCCAGCATTTT
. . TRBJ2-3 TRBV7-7 CASSSGEGTDTQYF TGTGCTAGCAGCTCCGGTGAGGGCACAGATACGCAGTATTTT
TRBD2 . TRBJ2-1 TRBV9 CASSVGGSGRGATDEQFF TGTGCCAGCAGCGTAGGCGGAAGCGGGAGGGGGGCAACAGATGAGCAGTTCTTC
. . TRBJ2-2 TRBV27 CASTTNGELFF TGTGCCAGCACCACTAACGGGGAGCTGTTTTTT
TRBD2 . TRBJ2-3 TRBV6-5 CASKLAGGKTDTQYF TGTGCCAGCAAACTAGCGGGGGGCAAGACAGATACGCAGTATTTT
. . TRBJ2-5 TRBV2 CASKISAETQYF TGTGCCAGCAAAATAAGCGCCGAGACCCAGTACTTC
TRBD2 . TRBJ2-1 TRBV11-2 CASSQGGGSSYNEQFF TGTGCCAGCAGCCAAGGCGGCGGGAGCTCCTACAATGAGCAGTTCTTC
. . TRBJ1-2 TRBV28 CASSVIGTRYGYTF TGTGCCAGCAGTGTAATCGGGACAAGATATGGCTACACCTTC
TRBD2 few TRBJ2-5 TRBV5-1 CASSPTSGREETQYF TGCGCCAGCAGCCCAACTAGCGGGAGGGAAGAGACCCAGTACTTC
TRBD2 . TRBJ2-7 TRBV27 CASSRGLAGWNEQYF TGTGCCAGCAGCCGGGGACTAGCGGGTTGGAACGAGCAGTACTTC
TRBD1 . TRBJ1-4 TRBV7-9 CASSSRDSLEKLFF TGTGCCAGCAGCTCCCGGGACAGTCTTGAAAAACTGTTTTTT
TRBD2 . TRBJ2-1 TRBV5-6 CASSQLAGGVEQFF TGTGCCAGCAGCCAACTAGCGGGAGGGGTTGAGCAGTTCTTC
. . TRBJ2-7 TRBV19 CASSTSGYEQYF TGTGCCAGTAGTACATCGGGGTACGAGCAGTACTTC
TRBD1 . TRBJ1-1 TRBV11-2 CASSYGQGRDTEAFF TGTGCCAGCAGCTACGGACAGGGGAGGGACACTGAAGCTTTCTTT
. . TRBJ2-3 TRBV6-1 CASSEALGGGTPSTDTQYF TGTGCCAGCAGTGAAGCACTCGGCGGGGGCACGCCGTCCACAGATACGCAGTATTTT
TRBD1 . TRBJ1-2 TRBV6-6 CASSSGTGGDYGYTF TGTGCCAGCAGTTCCGGGACAGGGGGCGACTATGGCTACACCTTC
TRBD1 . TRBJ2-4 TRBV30 CAWSSGQGRATAWYF TGTGCCTGGAGTAGCGGACAGGGGCGGGCTACGGCCTGGTACTTC
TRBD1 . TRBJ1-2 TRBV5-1 CASSEPGQQGSLDGYTF TGCGCCAGCAGCGAACCGGGACAGCAGGGAAGCCTAGATGGCTACACCTTC
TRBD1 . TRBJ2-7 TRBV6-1 CASSEQGAIEQYF TGTGCCAGCAGTGAACAGGGGGCGATCGAGCAGTACTTC
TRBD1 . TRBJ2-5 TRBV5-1 CASSWGQGLETQYF TGCGCCAGCAGCTGGGGACAGGGTTTGGAGACCCAGTACTTC
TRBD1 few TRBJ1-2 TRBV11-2 CASSSPRGRDGYTF TGTGCCAGCAGCTCCCCCAGGGGGCGCGATGGCTACACCTTC
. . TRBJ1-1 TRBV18 CASSPGEGQRAFF TGTGCCAGCTCACCAGGGGAGGGCCAGAGGGCTTTCTTT
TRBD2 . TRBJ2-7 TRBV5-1 CASSQAGEGYEQYF TGCGCCAGCAGCCAAGCGGGAGAAGGCTACGAGCAGTACTTC
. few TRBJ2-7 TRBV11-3 CASSLVSWTESYEQYF TGTGCCAGCAGCTTAGTGTCTTGGACAGAATCCTACGAGCAGTACTTC
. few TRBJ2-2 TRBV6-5 CASRHPVNTGELFF TGTGCCAGCAGGCACCCAGTTAACACCGGGGAGCTGTTTTTT
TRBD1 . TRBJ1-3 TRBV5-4 CASSADRGLGNTIYF TGTGCCAGCAGCGCGGACAGGGGGCTCGGAAACACCATATATTTT
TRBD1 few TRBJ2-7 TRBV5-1 CASSPPDRSSYEQYF TGCGCCAGCAGCCCCCCGGACAGGAGCTCCTACGAGCAGTACTTC
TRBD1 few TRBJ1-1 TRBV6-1 CASSIGQGVNTEAFF TGTGCCAGCAGTATAGGACAGGGGGTGAACACTGAAGCTTTCTTT
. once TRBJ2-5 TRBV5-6 CASSLVGREETQYF TGTGCCAGCAGCTTGGTGGGCAGGGAAGAGACCCAGTACTTC
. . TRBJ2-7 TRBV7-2 CASSPYLTSGEQYF TGTGCCAGCAGCCCCTACCTTACATCGGGCGAGCAGTACTTC
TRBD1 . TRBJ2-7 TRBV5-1 CASSSRRDRVHEQYF TGCGCCAGCTCATCTCGGCGGGACAGGGTACACGAGCAGTACTTC